This is a list of T cell receptor beta chains from one sample in a study of early T cells in non-severe SARS-CoV-2 infection. TCRdb re-called the 5' RACE reads with MiXCR, one entry per CDR3 protein. Among approximately 40,000 distinct CDR3 sequences, approximately 10% were seen once, and the ten largest hold roughly 12%. The source material was whole blood. The receptors were sampled from an adult who was a healthcare worker with PCR-confirmed SARS-CoV-2 infection or an uninfected control (not recorded which). Both conserved end residues are part of each CDR3. The order of the fields is CDR3 protein, CDR3 DNA, J gene, clone size, D gene, V gene. A D gene is named only where the DNA matches it firmly. The size field is filled for only some rows; it gives once, few, many or a size class.

CDR3aa: CASSLATVNEKLFF; CDR3nt: TGTGCCAGCAGCTTAGCGACAGTCAATGAAAAACTGTTTTTT; j_gene: TRBJ1-4; abundance: few; d_gene: NA; v_gene: TRBV7-2
CDR3aa: CASSPLPGLNTEAFF; CDR3nt: TGTGCCAGCAGCCCCCTTCCTGGACTGAACACTGAAGCTTTCTTT; j_gene: TRBJ1-1; abundance: many; d_gene: NA; v_gene: TRBV7-9
CDR3aa: CSARPQGLNTEAFF; CDR3nt: TGCAGTGCTAGACCACAGGGGCTGAACACTGAAGCTTTCTTT; j_gene: TRBJ1-1; abundance: many; d_gene: TRBD1; v_gene: TRBV20-1
CDR3aa: CASSLDRDPYNEQFF; CDR3nt: TGTGCCAGCAGCCTCGACAGGGATCCCTACAATGAGCAGTTCTTC; j_gene: TRBJ2-1; abundance: many; d_gene: TRBD1; v_gene: TRBV4-2
CDR3aa: CASSQRQASYEQYF; CDR3nt: TGTGCCAGCAGCCAACGACAGGCTTCCTACGAGCAGTACTTC; j_gene: TRBJ2-7; abundance: NA; d_gene: NA; v_gene: TRBV3-1
CDR3aa: CASAGSTDTQYF; CDR3nt: TGCGCCAGCGCCGGGAGCACAGATACGCAGTATTTT; j_gene: TRBJ2-3; abundance: NA; d_gene: NA; v_gene: TRBV10-1
CDR3aa: CASSYGENTEAFF; CDR3nt: TGTGCCAGCAGTTATGGCGAGAACACTGAAGCTTTCTTT; j_gene: TRBJ1-1; abundance: many; d_gene: NA; v_gene: TRBV12-3/TRBV12-4
CDR3aa: CASSESAGAGYTF; CDR3nt: TGTGCCAGCAGTGAATCGGCAGGGGCTGGCTACACCTTC; j_gene: TRBJ1-2; abundance: many; d_gene: NA; v_gene: TRBV2
CDR3aa: CASSSSTGDYEQYF; CDR3nt: TGTGCCAGCAGTTCCTCGACAGGGGACTACGAGCAGTACTTC; j_gene: TRBJ2-7; abundance: NA; d_gene: TRBD1; v_gene: TRBV28
CDR3aa: CSARGVELAGPHYEQYF; CDR3nt: TGCAGTGCTAGAGGTGTGGAACTAGCGGGGCCCCACTACGAGCAGTACTTC; j_gene: TRBJ2-7; abundance: many; d_gene: TRBD2; v_gene: TRBV20-1
CDR3aa: CSARGEGDTQYF; CDR3nt: TGCAGCGCTAGGGGGGAAGGAGATACGCAGTATTTT; j_gene: TRBJ2-3; abundance: many; d_gene: NA; v_gene: TRBV29-1
CDR3aa: CASTYGRGASTDTQYF; CDR3nt: TGTGCCAGCACCTACGGTAGGGGGGCGAGCACAGATACGCAGTATTTT; j_gene: TRBJ2-3; abundance: NA; d_gene: NA; v_gene: TRBV6-6
CDR3aa: CASSVSGLKETQYF; CDR3nt: TGTGCCAGCAGCGTCTCGGGCCTCAAAGAGACCCAGTACTTC; j_gene: TRBJ2-5; abundance: NA; d_gene: NA; v_gene: TRBV9
CDR3aa: CASSYGTRGEKLFF; CDR3nt: TGTGCCAGCAGTTACGGGACGCGCGGTGAAAAACTGTTTTTT; j_gene: TRBJ1-4; abundance: few; d_gene: NA; v_gene: TRBV6-6
CDR3aa: CASSLLHGYNEQFF; CDR3nt: TGCGCCAGCAGCCTACTACACGGGTACAATGAGCAGTTCTTC; j_gene: TRBJ2-1; abundance: many; d_gene: NA; v_gene: TRBV5-1